The T cell receptor beta chain described here comes from a study of blood T cell repertoires in COVID-19. Study information: Sample material is recorded as cDNA or gDNA derived from T cells, B-cell-depleted T cells, or PBMCs.

V was pared by 3 bases and J by 8 bases, with 6 bases of the junction left unmatched. Germline CDR1 LNHDA, CDR2 SQIVND (reference sequence). The CDR3 sequence is 14 residues long. Clones were read by immunoSEQ multiplex PCR, and TCRdb kept only the in-frame ones, dropping some. Among 350,000 to 450,000 clones, around 91% were seen once, and the ten largest hold under 2%. As regards this clone: The identical CDR3 is also encoded by other nucleotide sequences in the sample.

Sample: peripheral blood. The chain couples TRBV19 to TRBJ1-4; 7 bases agree with TRBD1. This TCR was sampled from a woman in her thirties or forties with COVID-19, enrolled during active disease. As DNA, the CDR3 is TGTGCCAGTAGTATTGGGCAGGGGGACGAAAAACTGTTTTTT. Its protein product is CASSIGQGDEKLFF.